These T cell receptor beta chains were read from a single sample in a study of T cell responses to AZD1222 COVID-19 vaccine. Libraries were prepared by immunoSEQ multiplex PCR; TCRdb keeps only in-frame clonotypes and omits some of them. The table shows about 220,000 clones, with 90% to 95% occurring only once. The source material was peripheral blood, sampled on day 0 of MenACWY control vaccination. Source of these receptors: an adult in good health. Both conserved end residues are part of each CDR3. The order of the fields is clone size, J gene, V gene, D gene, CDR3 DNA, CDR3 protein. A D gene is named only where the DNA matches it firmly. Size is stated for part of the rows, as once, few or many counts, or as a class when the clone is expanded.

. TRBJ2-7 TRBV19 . TGTGCCAGTAGTGAGGGTAATGGGGACCAGCAGTACTTC CASSEGNGDQQYF
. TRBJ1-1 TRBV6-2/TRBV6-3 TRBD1 TGTGCCAGCAGTTACTCTGAAGCAGGGGGCGCTCGGGCTTTCTTT CASSYSEAGGARAFF
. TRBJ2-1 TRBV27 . TGTGCCAGCAGTATACCCCCCTCCTACAATGAGCAGTTCTTC CASSIPPSYNEQFF
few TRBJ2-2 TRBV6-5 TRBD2 TGTGCCATTCGTAGCGGGGGCTCCCCCGAGGGGGAGCTGTTTTTT CAIRSGGSPEGELFF
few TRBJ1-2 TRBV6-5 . TGTGCCAGCAGTTACTCTGTTGTCGGGAATGGCTACACCTTC CASSYSVVGNGYTF
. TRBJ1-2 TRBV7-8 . TGTGCCAGCAGCCCTTCATGGACCTATGGCTACACCTTC CASSPSWTYGYTF
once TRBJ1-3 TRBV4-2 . TGTGCCAGCAGTCCTCTCGACAGCCGCACCATATATTTT CASSPLDSRTIYF
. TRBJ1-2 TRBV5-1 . TGCGCCAGCAGCTTGGAAGGGGGGTATGGCTACACCTTC CASSLEGGYGYTF
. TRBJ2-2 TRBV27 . TGTGCCAGCAAAGGACTGGGGTCGGGCACCGGGGAGCTGTTTTTT CASKGLGSGTGELFF
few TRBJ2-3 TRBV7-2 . TGTGCCAGCAGCCCCCCTTCCACAGATACGCAGTATTTT CASSPPSTDTQYF
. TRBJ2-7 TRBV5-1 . TGCGCCAGCAGCTTGGAATCGGCAGGCAAAAACTTATACGAGCAGTACTTC CASSLESAGKNLYEQYF
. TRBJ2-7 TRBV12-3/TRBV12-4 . TGTGCCAGCAGTTTGCGCCGAGTCTACGAGCAGTACTTC CASSLRRVYEQYF
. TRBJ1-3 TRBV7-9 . TGTGCCAGCAGCTCGGACTGGCAGGGATCGAACACCATATATTTT CASSSDWQGSNTIYF
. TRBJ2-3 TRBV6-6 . TGTGCCAGCAGTCCCAGGGGAACCTCTAGCACAGATACGCAGTATTTT CASSPRGTSSTDTQYF
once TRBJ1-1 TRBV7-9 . TGTGCCAGCAGTTACGGCCCCCGCGGAGCTTTCTTT CASSYGPRGAFF